This T cell receptor beta chain is from a study of cytomegalovirus exposure and HLA in healthy donors. About this clone: Antigen specificity is unknown.

With 1 base removed from V and 1 base from J, the gap between germline ends came to 7 bases. Per the germline V gene, CDR1 is GTSNPN and CDR2 is SVGIG (reference sequence). The CDR3 consists of 13 residues. Findings and limits, study-wide: Presence/absence analyses rested on an assumption that sequencing depth was roughly uniform across donors. In vitro assays verified that three CMV-associated chains recognized CMV antigens specifically. Later, an analysis found that common viral pathogens appeared to be linked with several of the most significant clusters.

Primers included in the PCR were 60 Vbeta and 13 Jbeta primers. Assay used: immunoSEQ multiplex PCR; TCRdb lists only in-frame clones, some missing. This sample has some 98,000 clones; about three quarters occur once, and the top ten carry roughly 1.5%. This sequence was found in a man aged 40-49 years in good health and CMV-seronegative. Sequenced input: PBMCs. V is TRBV30 and J is TRBJ1-1; D is uncertain. CDR3 in amino acids: CAWSDNPNTEAFF. The CDR3 DNA sequence: TGTGCCTGGAGTGACAACCCGAACACTGAAGCTTTCTTT.